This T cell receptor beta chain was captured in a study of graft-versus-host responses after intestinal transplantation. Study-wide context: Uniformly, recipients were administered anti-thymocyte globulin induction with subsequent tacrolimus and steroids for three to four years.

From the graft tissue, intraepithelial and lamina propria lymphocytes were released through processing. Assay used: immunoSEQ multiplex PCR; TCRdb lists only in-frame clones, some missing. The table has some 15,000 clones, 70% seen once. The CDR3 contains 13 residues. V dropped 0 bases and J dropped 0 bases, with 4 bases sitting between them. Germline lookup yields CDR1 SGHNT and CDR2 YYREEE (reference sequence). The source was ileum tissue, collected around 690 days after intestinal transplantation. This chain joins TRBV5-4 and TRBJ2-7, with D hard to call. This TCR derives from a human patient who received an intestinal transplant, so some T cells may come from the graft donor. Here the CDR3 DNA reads TGTGCCAGCAGCTTGGGCAGCTCCTACGAGCAGTACTTC. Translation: CASSLGSSYEQYF.